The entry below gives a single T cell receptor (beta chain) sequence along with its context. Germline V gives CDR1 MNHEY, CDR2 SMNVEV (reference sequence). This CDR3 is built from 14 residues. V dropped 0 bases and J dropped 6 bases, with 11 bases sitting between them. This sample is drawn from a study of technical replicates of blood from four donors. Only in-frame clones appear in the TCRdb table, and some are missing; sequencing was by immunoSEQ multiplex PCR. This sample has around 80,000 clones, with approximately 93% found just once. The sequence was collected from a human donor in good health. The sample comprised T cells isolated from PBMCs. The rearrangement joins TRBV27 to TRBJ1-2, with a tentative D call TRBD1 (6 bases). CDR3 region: CASSLSGQGNGYTF. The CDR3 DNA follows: TGTGCCAGCAGTTTATCAGGGCAGGGGAATGGCTACACCTTC.